This entry lists 20 T cell receptor beta chains sequenced from one sample in a study of beta chain features in type 1 diabetes. The authors reverse transcribed all of the isolated RNA, so sequencing captured expressed TCRB transcripts. This table comes from immunoSEQ multiplex PCR, and its TCRdb copy is limited to in-frame clones, with some not included. The data hold about 930,000 clones, with under 20% observed a single time. The sample consisted of naive CD4+ T cells from blood. Receptors originate from a woman aged 18-29 years in good health.

This clone showed up just a few times. The chain recombines TRBV7-2 with TRBJ2-3; D may be TRBD1 (5 bases). The CDR3 is 17 amino acids. V lost 5 bases and J 4 bases, leaving 22 bases between the germline ends. Germline V gene lookup returns CDR1 SGHTA and CDR2 FQGNSA. The CDR3 DNA reads TGTGCCAGCAGCGGAAGGGGCCGGGCCCTTCTCCCAGATACGCAGTATTTT. Translated: CASSGRGRALLPDTQYF. The full variable domain, rest sourced from reference TRBV7-2 and TRBJ2-3, is GAGVSQSPSNKVTEKGKDVELRCDPISGHTALYWYRQSLGQGLEFLIYFQGNSAPDKSGLPSDRFSAERTGGSVSTLTIQRTQQEDSAVYLCASSGRGRALLPDTQYFGPGTRLTVL.

The CDR3 reads CASSVIGWTGAFF. The DNA for the CDR3 is TGTGCCAGCAGCGTTATAGGATGGACGGGGGCTTTCTTT. The chain uses TRBV7-2 and TRBJ1-1; the D is unclear. Germline V gives CDR1 SGHTA, CDR2 FQGNSA. V lost 5 bases to trimming and J lost 11 bases, with 18 bases between them. This CDR3 spans 13 amino acids.

The chain uses TRBV21-1 and TRBJ2-7; TRBD2 reflects the table's D call only, with no check against the DNA. TRBV21-1 is noted as a pseudogene. The CDR3 consists of 17 residues. The CDR3 DNA is TGTGCCAGCAGCAAAGAGCAACGGGGGATGCCGAACGGGGAGCAGTACTTC. Translated: CASSKEQRGMPNGEQYF.

The sample holds a few counts of this clone. V usage is TRBV18 and J usage is TRBJ1-5; the match to TRBD1 covers 8 bases. V trimming: 8 bases; J trimming: 2 bases; junction bases outside the gene matches: 2. This CDR3 has 13 residues. Germline CDR1 reads KGHSH; CDR2 reads LQKENI. CDR3: CASGTGRNQPQHF. The CDR3, as DNA: TGTGCCAGCGGGACAGGACGCAATCAGCCCCAGCATTTT.

This clone was detected only a few times. V gene TRBV7-2 combines with J gene TRBJ2-7; 14 bases align to TRBD2. Germline V gives CDR1 SGHTA, CDR2 FQGNSA. The CDR3 has 15 amino acids. V was clipped by 4 bases and J by 6 bases; unmatched bases: 5. The CDR3 spells CASSSRTSGRSEQYF. The CDR3 DNA follows: TGTGCCAGCAGCTCGAGGACTAGCGGGAGGTCCGAGCAGTACTTC.

Only a few counts were recorded for this clone. V is TRBV6-1 and J is TRBJ2-5; 9 positions match TRBD1. CDR1 is MNHNS and CDR2 is SASEGT in the germline V gene. V trimming: 5 bases; J trimming: 2 bases; junction bases outside the gene matches: 6. The CDR3 totals 15 residues. CDR3 DNA sequence: TGTGCCAGCAGTACCGGGACAGGGCCACAAGAGACCCAGTACTTC. This codes for CASSTGTGPQETQYF.

This clone was counted between two and nine times. The chain uses TRBV5-1 and TRBJ2-3, with 9 bases identical to TRBD1. The CDR3 loop spans 16 amino acids. After removal of 4 bases from V and 2 bases from J, the junction contained 8 bases not matched to a gene. The V gene's germline CDR1 is SGHRS and CDR2 YFSETQ. CDR3 in DNA: TGCGCCAGCAGCCCACCCGGACAGGGGTACACAGATACGCAGTATTTT. This translates into CASSPPGQGYTDTQYF. Full variable domain (rest looked up from reference TRBV5-1 and TRBJ2-3): KAGVTQTPRYLIKTRGQQVTLSCSPISGHRSVSWYQQTPGQGLQFLFEYFSETQRNKGNFPGRFSGRQFSNSRSEMNVSTLELGDSALYLCASSPPGQGYTDTQYFGPGTRLTVL.

This clone has at least ten counts. The chain joins TRBV13 to TRBJ1-3, with 11 bases aligning to TRBD1. After removal of 6 bases from V and 2 bases from J, the junction contained 6 bases not matched to a gene. Germline V lookup: CDR1 PRHDT, CDR2 FYEKMQ (reference sequence). The CDR3 consists of 16 residues. In DNA form, the CDR3 reads TGTGCCAGCAGAAGGACAGGGGGCGCAACTGGAAACACCATATATTTT. Amino acid sequence: CASRRTGGATGNTIYF.

In its sample, this clone was seen a few times. This chain connects TRBV28 to TRBJ2-3, with D possibly matching TRBD2 (7 bases). Germline V gives CDR1 MDHEN, CDR2 SYDVKM. The CDR3 has 17 residues. The germline V and J ends were trimmed by 10 bases and 1 base, with 24 bases remaining between them. The CDR3 sequence: CAIESRGGADGTDTQYF. Written as DNA, the CDR3 is TGTGCCATCGAATCCCGTGGGGGGGCCGACGGCACAGATACGCAGTATTTT.

This clone appeared a few times. V usage is TRBV9 and J usage is TRBJ2-6; the D gene is possibly TRBD2 (6 bases). CDR3 length: 17 residues. Germline V lookup: CDR1 SGDLS, CDR2 YYNGEE. V was cut by 0 bases and J by 7 bases, with 17 bases left in between. The CDR3 is CASSVGGRTTGANVLTF. The DNA for the CDR3 is TGTGCCAGCAGCGTAGGAGGGAGGACCACGGGAGCCAACGTCCTGACTTTC.

This clone has just a few counts. The V and J genes are TRBV7-9 and TRBJ2-3; 8 bases are shared with TRBD2. V lost 6 bases and J lost 3; bases outside the gene matches: 8. The length of the CDR3 is 15 residues. Germline V gene lookup returns CDR1 SEHNR and CDR2 FQNEAQ (reference sequence). CDR3 coding DNA: TGTGCCAGCAGTCACAGCGGGAGTGATACAGATACGCAGTATTTT. Amino acids: CASSHSGSDTDTQYF.

The rearrangement links TRBV2 to TRBJ2-5; D remains ambiguous. The CDR3 loop spans 13 amino acids. The V gene lost 4 bases and the J gene lost 2 bases, with 8 bases spanning the gap. The germline V gene encodes CDR1 SNHLY and CDR2 FYNNEI. CDR3 DNA sequence: TGTGCCAGCAGTGTGTTCGAGCAAGAGACCCAGTACTTC. Translation gives CASSVFEQETQYF.

This clone turned up a few times. The V call is TRBV18, the J call TRBJ2-1, with D possibly being TRBD1 (6 bases). The V and J ends lost 2 bases and 7 bases respectively, with 12 bases between them. The CDR3 totals 14 residues. Per germline, CDR1 KGHSH and CDR2 LQKENI. The CDR3 here is CASSPNLQGNEQFF. DNA for the CDR3: TGTGCCAGCTCACCAAATTTACAGGGTAATGAGCAGTTCTTC.

The rearrangement joins TRBV27 to TRBJ2-3; no firm D call. V was pared by 5 bases and J by 2 bases, with 11 bases between. Looked up from germline, CDR1 is MNHEY and CDR2 is SMNVEV (reference sequence). The CDR3 totals 14 residues. CDR3 protein: CASSPFGYTDTQYF. Written as DNA, the CDR3 is TGTGCCAGCAGTCCCTTCGGGTACACAGATACGCAGTATTTT.

This chain uses TRBV29-1 with TRBJ1-1, with 12 bases lining up with TRBD1. The CDR3 totals 14 residues. The germline V gene has CDR1 SQVTM and CDR2 ANQGSEA. With V trimmed by 5 bases and J by 4 bases, 5 bases remained unmatched. In nucleotides, the CDR3 is TGCAGCGTTTCGGGACAGGGGGCCAGCACTGAAGCTTTCTTT. Translating gives CSVSGQGASTEAFF.

This clone was observed a few times. V is TRBV28 and J is TRBJ1-1, with D perhaps matching TRBD1 (5 bases). From germline, CDR1 is MDHEN and CDR2 SYDVKM. This CDR3 contains 13 residues. The V gene lost 3 bases and the J gene lost 9 bases, with 14 bases spanning the gap. CDR3 in amino acids: CASSFSRAIQAFF. CDR3 DNA sequence: TGTGCCAGCAGTTTTAGCAGGGCCATCCAAGCTTTCTTT.

The chain links TRBV7-2 to TRBJ1-5; D is unresolved. Per germline, CDR1 SGHTA and CDR2 FQGNSA. This CDR3 has 14 amino acids. V shed 3 bases and J shed 7 bases, with 13 bases lying between them. The CDR3 nucleotides read TGTGCCAGCAGCTTCAAAAGGTTGGAGCAGCCCCAGCATTTT. It yields the protein CASSFKRLEQPQHF.

This clone was seen a handful of times. This chain links TRBV6-6 with TRBJ2-2; 10 nucleotides align to TRBD1. This CDR3 contains 16 residues. V was pared by 2 bases and J by 2 bases, with 2 bases of the junction left unmatched. The germline gives CDR1 MNHNY, CDR2 SVGAGI (reference sequence). The CDR3 here is CASSYGDRGNTGELFF. The CDR3 DNA reads as TGTGCCAGCAGTTACGGGGACAGGGGAAACACCGGGGAGCTGTTTTTT.

The chain carries TRBV9 and TRBJ1-1; TRBD1 agrees at 7 bases. CDR3 length: 12 residues. V was clipped by 3 bases and J by 9 bases; unmatched bases: 5. Per germline, CDR1 SGDLS and CDR2 YYNGEE. This CDR3 reads CASSAGTDKAFF. Here the CDR3 DNA reads TGTGCCAGCAGCGCCGGGACAGATAAAGCTTTCTTT.

This clone came up a few times. CDR3 protein: CASSRELAGVANEQFF. The CDR3 coding sequence is TGTGCCAGCAGCCGTGAACTAGCGGGAGTAGCAAATGAGCAGTTCTTC. The chain links TRBV5-4 to TRBJ2-1, with 11 bases identical to TRBD2. CDR1 is SGHNT and CDR2 is YYREEE in the germline V gene (reference sequence). Germline trimming cut 4 bases from V and 7 bases from J; bases unmatched to any gene: 10. CDR3 length: 16 amino acids.